This entry concerns a single T cell receptor beta chain. The antigen remains undetermined. At one of its ends the junction is not consistent with the germline gene, which may arise from a read error. CDR1 is SNHLY, CDR2 FYNNEI, per germline. This CDR3 is built from 17 residues. The data belong to a study of molecular identifiers for immune sequencing clone quantification. Whole-study findings and limits: Over 99% of effector molecules, yet under 1% of naive-cell molecules, were held by clones above 20 RNA copies.

TCRdb recomputed calls from the PCR reads with MiXCR, one row per CDR3 protein. Counted here are about 320,000 distinct CDR3 sequences, under 25% occurring once; the ten biggest clones make up 0.74%. The rearrangement links TRBV2 to TRBJ1-1; the D gene is possibly TRBD1 (5 bases). Sample: naive CD8+ T cells from blood, with Jurkat cell RNA spiked in. The sample's subset: FACS-sorted CD8+CD4-CCR7+CD45RA+ naive T cells. The clonotype comes from a human donor in good health. Some libraries in this study had Jurkat cell RNA spiked in. The CDR3 region is CASTLRGTVVMNTGAFF. The CDR3 DNA reads as TGTGCCAGCACCCTACGAGGGACTGTCGTCATGAACACTGGAGCTTTCTTT.